Listed below are T cell receptor beta chains from one sample, sequenced in a study of blood T cell repertoires in COVID-19. The assay was immunoSEQ multiplex PCR, and TCRdb's table has in-frame clones only and misses some. The table has about 74,000 clones, around three quarters seen once; the top ten hold roughly a sixth. Material: peripheral blood. The receptors come from a human donor in a cohort sampled during active COVID-19. Both conserved end residues are part of each CDR3. A D gene is named only where the DNA matches it firmly. Clone size is given for some rows only: seen once, a few or many times, or a class if the clone is expanded.

V gene	D gene	J gene	clone size	CDR3 DNA	CDR3 protein
TRBV9	.	TRBJ1-1	.	TGTGCCAGCAGCGCGCAGGTACCCAACACTGAAGCTTTCTTT	CASSAQVPNTEAFF
TRBV5-6	TRBD1	TRBJ2-3	few	TGTGCCAGCAGTTTTGCAAACAGGGGGGATACGCAGTATTTT	CASSFANRGDTQYF
TRBV6-2/TRBV6-3	TRBD2	TRBJ2-7	few	TGTGCCAGCAGTTCACCCGAAGCGGGAGTAAGCCACGAGCAGTACTTC	CASSSPEAGVSHEQYF
TRBV28	TRBD1	TRBJ1-3	.	TGTGCCAGCAGTTCCCCCCCACAGGGGGTGGCTGGAAACACCATATATTTT	CASSSPPQGVAGNTIYF
TRBV18	TRBD2	TRBJ2-7	.	TGTGCCAGCTCACCCGCCCGGGGGGACTACGAGCAGTACTTC	CASSPARGDYEQYF
TRBV6-2/TRBV6-3	.	TRBJ2-7	once	TGTGCCAGCAGTTACTCCCCCAGCGGCTCCTACGAGCAGTACTTC	CASSYSPSGSYEQYF
TRBV18	TRBD1	TRBJ1-1	few	TGTGCCAGCTCAGTGGGACAGAAGGGCACTGAAGCTTTCTTT	CASSVGQKGTEAFF
TRBV7-9	TRBD1	TRBJ1-2	.	TGTGCCAGCAACGTAAGGGGGACGAGGGACAGGGACTCAAACTATGGCTACACCTTC	CASNVRGTRDRDSNYGYTF
TRBV6-1	TRBD1	TRBJ1-6	.	TGTGCCAGCAGTGAAGGACTAAGGGGGCTCCGGAATTCACCCCTCCACTTT	CASSEGLRGLRNSPLHF
TRBV29-1	.	TRBJ1-1	.	TGCAGCGTCGTCAGGGGGAACACTGAAGCTTTCTTT	CSVVRGNTEAFF
TRBV12-1	.	TRBJ2-2	.	TGTGCCAGCAGCTTTCGACTAGCGGGAGTGGGGCCGAGCACCGGGGAGCTGTTTTTT	CASSFRLAGVGPSTGELFF
TRBV6-5	.	TRBJ1-2	.	TGTGCCAGCAGTTATGGGCCAGATCAAAACTATGGCTACACCTTC	CASSYGPDQNYGYTF
TRBV4-2	.	TRBJ2-7	.	TGTGCCAGCAGCCAAGCCTGGGGGGACGAGCAGTACTTC	CASSQAWGDEQYF
TRBV6-5	.	TRBJ1-5	.	TGTGCCAGCAGCCAGGGACAAAATCAGCCCCAGCATTTT	CASSQGQNQPQHF
TRBV11-2	.	TRBJ1-1	few	TGTGCCAGCAGCTTAGGGGCGTGGCAGCCGGACACTGAAGCTTTCTTT	CASSLGAWQPDTEAFF
TRBV18	TRBD2	TRBJ2-3	.	TGTGCCAGCTCACCCTTGGCGGGAGGGCCGGCAGATACGCAGTATTTT	CASSPLAGGPADTQYF
TRBV5-1	TRBD2	TRBJ2-5	.	TGCGCCAGCAGCTTGAGGGGCGGGACTAGCCAAGAGACCCAGTACTTC	CASSLRGGTSQETQYF
TRBV9	.	TRBJ2-7	.	TGTGCCAGCAGCGTAGGGCGGGAACCTTCCTACGAGCAGTACTTC	CASSVGREPSYEQYF
TRBV6-5	.	TRBJ1-2	.	TGTGCCAGCAGTCTACACAGGGAGGGGAGTTCTGGCTACACCTTC	CASSLHREGSSGYTF
TRBV7-8	TRBD2	TRBJ2-5	few	TGTGCCAGCAGCTTAGCATCGGTAGCGGGAGATGGAGAGACCCAGTACTTC	CASSLASVAGDGETQYF
TRBV5-5	TRBD1	TRBJ2-7	.	TGTGCCAGCAGCGCCGGACAGGGGGCGGCCTACGAGCAGTACTTC	CASSAGQGAAYEQYF
TRBV7-2	TRBD2	TRBJ2-3	.	TGTGCCAGCAGCCCTAGCGGGATTCGGACAGATACGCAGTATTTT	CASSPSGIRTDTQYF
TRBV21-1	.	TRBJ1-1	.	TGTGCCAGCAGCAAAATCCAACTTGGTGCCCAACCACTGAACACTGAAGCTTTCTTT	CASSKIQLGAQPLNTEAFF
TRBV6-1	TRBD1	TRBJ2-7	few	TGTGCCAGCAGTGAAAGTGAGGGGGCCTCCTACGAGCAGTACTTC	CASSESEGASYEQYF
TRBV7-9	TRBD1	TRBJ2-2	few	TGTGCCAGCAGCTCCACAGAGACAGGGACCGGGGAGCTGTTTTTT	CASSSTETGTGELFF
TRBV24-1	.	TRBJ2-5	.	TGTGCCACCAGGGGGCGCGGATATAAGAAGGAGACCCAGTACTTC	CATRGRGYKKETQYF
TRBV19	.	TRBJ2-2	.	TGTGCCAGTAGCCCTAGGGGCGGGGTAGCCGGGGAGCTGTTTTTT	CASSPRGGVAGELFF
TRBV6-5	.	TRBJ2-7	once	TGTGCCAGCAGTAGAACCATTGACAGATCCTACGAGCAGTACTTC	CASSRTIDRSYEQYF
TRBV7-2	.	TRBJ1-4	.	TGTGCCAGCAGCTTACCTAGGGGGGGTGAAAAACTGTTTTTT	CASSLPRGGEKLFF
TRBV10-1	.	TRBJ1-1	.	TGCGCCAGCAGTGAGCTTCCCAGGGACACTGAAGCTTTCTTT	CASSELPRDTEAFF
TRBV29-1	.	TRBJ1-5	.	TGCAGCGTGCGGGGGTACAATCAGCCCCAGCATTTT	CSVRGYNQPQHF
TRBV5-5	.	TRBJ2-7	.	TGTGCCAGCAGCAAGACAACAGGCCATACATTGTACGAGCAGTACTTC	CASSKTTGHTLYEQYF
TRBV15	.	TRBJ2-7	.	TGTGCCACCAGCAGAGATAGGAGTACGAGCTACGAGCAGTACTTC	CATSRDRSTSYEQYF
TRBV7-9	.	TRBJ2-7	.	TGTGCCAGCAGCGGGACTCCTACCTACGAGCAGTACTTC	CASSGTPTYEQYF
TRBV30	.	TRBJ2-1	.	TGTGCCTGGAGTGGACATGGGCGGGACAATGAGCAGTTCTTC	CAWSGHGRDNEQFF
TRBV19	.	TRBJ1-5	few	TGTGCCAGTAGTAGGGTACAGTATAGCAATCAGCCCCAGCATTTT	CASSRVQYSNQPQHF
TRBV19	TRBD1	TRBJ1-2	.	TGTGCCAGTAGTATCCCCGGGACAGGGGACTATGGCTACACCTTC	CASSIPGTGDYGYTF
TRBV5-6	TRBD1	TRBJ1-2	.	TGTGCCAGCAGCTTGGGGACAGGGAAATATGGCTACACCTTC	CASSLGTGKYGYTF
TRBV28	.	TRBJ1-2	.	TGTGCCAGCAGTTTATCAGTTAACTATGGCTACACCTTC	CASSLSVNYGYTF
TRBV7-2	.	TRBJ2-5	.	TGTGCCAGCAGCTTTACAGGGTACCAAGAGACCCAGTACTTC	CASSFTGYQETQYF
TRBV18	.	TRBJ2-5	.	TGTGCCAGCTCACCAGGAATCCAGGGGGAGACCCAGTACTTC	CASSPGIQGETQYF
TRBV7-9	TRBD1	TRBJ1-1	.	TGTGCCAGCAGCCGGACAGGGGGACGTGGTGAAGCTTTCTTT	CASSRTGGRGEAFF